The clone carrying this TCR beta chain occurred once. Antigen specificity is unknown. V lost 0 bases and J 2 bases, leaving 15 bases between the germline ends. The germline CDR1 and CDR2 sequences are SEHNR and FQNEAQ (reference sequence). CDR3 length: 17 amino acids. Patients included in sequencing had previously demonstrated CD8+CD57+ cell expansion by flow cytometry. Severe acquired aplastic anemia was diagnosed in all patients. Patients were therapy-naive when their blood was sampled. CDR3 and TCR beta VDJ profiling relied on genomic DNA as the template. Via MiXCR, TCRdb re-called the reads, giving one row per CDR3 protein. The table includes about 160,000 distinct CDR3 sequences, around 75% detected once. This entry is derived from a study of CD8+CD57+ T cells in acquired aplastic anemia. The study, taken as a whole, reports: A significant difference in CD8+ Simpson's diversity between patients and controls was not found.

The TCR was taken from a human donor with aplastic anemia. The J gene is TRBJ2-3, the V gene TRBV7-9; TRBD1 is a possible D gene (5 bases). Input material: sorted CD4+, CD8+, or CD8+CD57+ T cells (not recorded which) from PBMCs. The CDR3: CASSLAVAYRFTDTQYF. The DNA for the CDR3 is TGTGCCAGCAGCTTAGCTGTAGCCTACAGGTTCACAGATACGCAGTATTTT.